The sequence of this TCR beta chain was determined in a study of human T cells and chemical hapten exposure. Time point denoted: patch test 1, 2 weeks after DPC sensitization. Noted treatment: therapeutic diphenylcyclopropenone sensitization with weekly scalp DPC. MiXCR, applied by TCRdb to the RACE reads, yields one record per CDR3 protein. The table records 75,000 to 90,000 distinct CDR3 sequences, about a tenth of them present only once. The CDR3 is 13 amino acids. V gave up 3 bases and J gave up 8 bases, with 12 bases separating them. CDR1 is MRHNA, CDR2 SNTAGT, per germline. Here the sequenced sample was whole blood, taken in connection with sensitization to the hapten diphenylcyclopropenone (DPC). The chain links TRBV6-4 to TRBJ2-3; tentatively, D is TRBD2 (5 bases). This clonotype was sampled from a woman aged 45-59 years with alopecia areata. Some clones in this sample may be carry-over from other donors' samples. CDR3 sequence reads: CASSEDLAGTQYF. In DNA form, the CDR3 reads TGTGCCAGCAGTGAAGATCTAGCTGGTACGCAGTATTTT.